These 17 T cell receptor beta chains were all obtained from the same sample, sequenced in a study of molecular identifiers for immune sequencing clone quantification (dated by TCRdb to 2016 to 2018). Library creation used PCR. Instrument used: NextSeq 500. TCRdb took the public reads, trimmed them with fastp at Q25, ran MiXCR for clone calling and kept in-frame beta chains. Identical CDR3 protein sequences are pooled into one entry, listed with their most common genes and DNA. The sample table holds about 510,000 distinct CDR3 sequences, of which 25% were seen once. The ten largest account for 0.76% of the sample. Specimen: naive CD8+ T cells from blood, with Jurkat cell RNA spiked in. The sample's cell subset or site, from its label and the paper: FACS-sorted CD8+CD4-CCR7+CD45RA+ naive T cells. The source is a human donor in good health. Some libraries in this study had Jurkat cell RNA spiked in.

This clonotype was seen more than once but under ten times. This rearrangement joins TRBV12-3 or TRBV12-4 to TRBJ2-2; 11 bases align to TRBD2. This CDR3 has 19 residues. V lost 5 bases to trimming and J lost 0 bases; unmatched junction nucleotides: 11. The CDR3 protein is CASSPGTSGVEPNTGELFF. The CDR3 DNA sequence: TGTGCCAGCAGTCCCGGGACTAGCGGAGTAGAACCGAACACCGGGGAGCTGTTTTTT.

This clonotype was seen repeatedly, ten times or more. The J gene is TRBJ1-1, the V gene TRBV6-2 or TRBV6-3; D ambiguous. V lost 4 bases to trimming and J lost 3 bases, with 9 bases between them. Germline values: CDR1 MNHEY, CDR2 SVGEGT. There are 13 residues in the CDR3. In DNA, the CDR3 is TGTGCCAGCAGTTCCCCTACAGACACTGAAGCTTTCTTT. Amino acid sequence: CASSSPTDTEAFF.

This clonotype was picked up many times. This sequence joins TRBV6-2 or TRBV6-3 and TRBJ2-3; D call uncertain. CDR1 is MNHEY, CDR2 SVGEGT, per germline. V dropped 7 bases and J dropped 0 bases, with 11 bases sitting between them. The CDR3 runs to 14 residues. CDR3 residues: CASKDGYSTDTQYF. The CDR3 nucleotides read TGTGCCAGCAAGGACGGCTATAGCACAGATACGCAGTATTTT.

The rearrangement joins TRBV24-1 to TRBJ1-5; a weak D match, TRBD1 (5 bases). Germline values: CDR1 KGHDR, CDR2 SFDVKD. The CDR3 extends over 12 amino acids. V was clipped by 1 base and J by 12 bases, with 9 bases between them. This CDR3 is CATSDFQGLQHF. For the CDR3, the DNA is TGTGCCACCAGTGATTTTCAGGGCCTCCAGCATTTT.

This clonotype has a single count. No conserved phenylalanine or tryptophan is present at the end of the CDR3, so a read error is the likely explanation. The chain combines TRBV4-2 with TRBJ2-7, with TRBD2 matching over 14 bases. The CDR3 runs to 16 residues. Germline lookup yields CDR1 LGHNA and CDR2 YNFKEQ. The trim removed 5 bases at V and 2 bases at J, leaving 5 bases unmatched. CDR3 DNA: TGTGCCAGCAGCTCCGGGACTAGCGGGAGTCCCTACGAGCAGTACATC. It codes for CASSSGTSGSPYEQYI.

V and J are TRBV20-1 and TRBJ2-7; 8 bases agree with TRBD1. With V trimmed by 1 base and J by 2 bases, 7 bases remained unmatched. The CDR3 spans 15 residues. Per the germline V gene, CDR1 is DFQATT and CDR2 is SNEGSKA (reference sequence). DNA of the CDR3: TGCAGTGCTAGAGGAAGGACAGGGAGACCCTACGAGCAGTACTTC. Amino acid sequence: CSARGRTGRPYEQYF.

This clonotype has ten or more counts. The chain uses TRBV18 and TRBJ2-5; D is perhaps TRBD2 (6 bases). Germline V gives CDR1 KGHSH, CDR2 LQKENI. Trimming removed 3 bases at V and 5 bases at J, with 13 bases between. CDR3 length: 14 amino acids. As DNA, the CDR3 is TGTGCCAGCTCACCTCTACGCGGGGAGGAGACCCAGTACTTC. The encoded protein is CASSPLRGEETQYF.

This clonotype occurred many times. The chain combines TRBV19 with TRBJ1-2, with unresolved D. Germline V gene lookup returns CDR1 LNHDA and CDR2 SQIVND (reference sequence). The V end lost 3 bases, the J end lost 3 bases, and 8 bases lay between the germline ends. The CDR3 is 13 residues long. CDR3 sequence reads: CASSMNSYYGYTF. In DNA form, the CDR3 reads TGTGCCAGTAGTATGAACAGCTACTATGGCTACACCTTC.

CDR3 nucleotide sequence: TGTGCCAGCAGTCAATGCTCCAGGGGAACTGAAGCTTTCTTT. It encodes CASSQCSRGTEAFF. The chain is built from TRBV6-2 or TRBV6-3 and TRBJ1-1; D might be TRBD1 (6 bases). Germline CDR1 reads MNHEY; CDR2 reads SVGEGT. The CDR3 covers 14 residues. V lost 5 bases to trimming and J lost 5 bases, with 15 bases between them.

This clonotype was seen only once. A read error may explain this, as a much larger clone is one base away. The V and J genes are TRBV11-1 and TRBJ2-5; D not resolved. Per germline, CDR1 SGHAT and CDR2 FQDESV (reference sequence). This CDR3 is built from 14 residues. V was shortened by 5 bases and J by 7 bases, with 17 bases between the two germline ends. CDR3 sequence (DNA): TGTGCCAGCAGCCCCCGCGACGCCGTGGGGACCCAGTACTTC. Translation gives CASSPRDAVGTQYF.

This sequence joins TRBV2 and TRBJ1-2, with D possibly TRBD1 on 5 matching bases. V gave up 4 bases and J gave up 4 bases, with 19 bases separating them. In germline, CDR1 is SNHLY, CDR2 FYNNEI. This CDR3 spans 16 amino acids. DNA for the CDR3: TGTGCCAGCAGTGTGGACACCTTCGAGCCTCTCTATGGCTACACCTTC. Its translation is CASSVDTFEPLYGYTF.

The rearrangement links TRBV27 to TRBJ1-1, with a possible D match to TRBD1 (5 bases). This CDR3 is 17 amino acids long. Germline lookup yields CDR1 MNHEY and CDR2 SMNVEV (reference sequence). Trimming pared 5 bases from V and 4 bases from J, leaving 23 bases between. The CDR3 region has the DNA TGTGCCAGCAGTATCCTATCGGTAGAGGGGTTAGGCACTGAAGCTTTCTTT. This translates into CASSILSVEGLGTEAFF.

Notes on this clonotype: This likely comes from a read error, as the CDR3 has no conserved phenylalanine or tryptophan at its end. This chain connects TRBV7-9 to TRBJ1-1; D unresolved. Trimming took 4 bases from V and 8 from J, leaving 14 bases between them. The germline V gene encodes CDR1 SEHNR and CDR2 FQNEAQ (reference sequence). This CDR3 is built from 13 residues. The CDR3 region is CASSSLGLTEAFI. CDR3 sequence (DNA): TGTGCCAGCAGCTCCCTAGGTCTAACCGAAGCTTTCATT.

This clonotype was counted only a few times. This chain links TRBV6-1 with TRBJ1-1; the match to TRBD1 covers 7 bases. This CDR3 has 15 amino acids. Germline V lookup: CDR1 MNHNS, CDR2 SASEGT. V was clipped by 0 bases and J by 7 bases; unmatched bases: 8. The chain's CDR3 is CASSEAAGGDSEAFF. CDR3 sequence (DNA): TGTGCCAGCAGTGAAGCAGCAGGAGGGGACAGTGAAGCTTTCTTT.

The V call is TRBV7-9, the J call TRBJ1-3; D remains unclear. Germline-derived CDR1 and CDR2 are SEHNR and FQNEAQ (reference sequence). This CDR3 region has 18 residues. V lost 3 bases to trimming and J lost 0 bases, with 18 bases between them. Here the CDR3 DNA reads TGTGCCAGCAGCTTGCCCCCCAGGTTGGAGAGCTCTGGAAACACCATATATTTT. This codes for CASSLPPRLESSGNTIYF.

In its sample, this clonotype was seen a few times. V and J are TRBV27 and TRBJ2-1; 7 bases agree with TRBD2. This CDR3 comprises 18 residues. From germline, CDR1 is MNHEY and CDR2 SMNVEV (reference sequence). The V segment lost 2 bases and the J segment 0 bases; nucleotides outside the gene matches: 10. The CDR3 nucleotides read TGTGCCAGCAGTTTAGGAGGGGTCGGCGGGGGCTCCTACAATGAGCAGTTCTTC. It encodes CASSLGGVGGGSYNEQFF.

This clonotype was seen many times. The V and J genes are TRBV20-1 and TRBJ2-3, with 8 bases matching TRBD2. J gave up 2 bases and V 3 bases, and 10 bases lay outside the gene matches. The length of the CDR3 is 16 residues. Germline-derived CDR1 and CDR2 are DFQATT and SNEGSKA (reference sequence). The chain's CDR3 is CSASLTSDDFTDTQYF. The CDR3 DNA reads as TGCAGTGCTAGTCTGACTAGCGATGATTTCACAGATACGCAGTATTTT.